The rows below give T cell receptor beta chains drawn from one sample of a study of cytomegalovirus exposure and HLA in healthy donors. TCRdb keeps only in-frame clones here, not all; method: immunoSEQ multiplex PCR. Here the sample spans about 78,000 clones, about three quarters being singletons. Material: PBMCs. The receptors here all came from a woman in her forties in good health and CMV-seropositive. Each CDR3 is given with its conserved first and last residue. A D gene is named only where the DNA matches it firmly. For some rows the clone size is stated as once, few or many, or as a class when expanded; others skip it.

V,J,size,D,DNA,CDR3
TRBV7-9,TRBJ1-5,-,-,TGTGCCAGCAGCTTAGGAGGCGGCGGCAATCAGCCCCAGCATTTT,CASSLGGGGNQPQHF
TRBV7-9,TRBJ1-2,-,-,TGTGCCAGCAGCTTAGGGTTTAGCTATGGCTACACCTTC,CASSLGFSYGYTF
TRBV2,TRBJ1-2,-,-,TGTGCCAGCAGCCGCGTGGGGGGGCAAGGCTACCCCTTC,CASSRVGGQGYPF
TRBV29-1,TRBJ1-2,-,-,TGCAGCGCACACCAAGATGGCTACACCTTC,CSAHQDGYTF
TRBV4-2,TRBJ1-1,-,TRBD1,TGTGCCAGCAGCCAAGACCCCGGACAGGGGAAGGAAGCTTTCTTT,CASSQDPGQGKEAFF
TRBV27,TRBJ1-1,-,TRBD1,TGTGCCAGCAGTTCACAGGGGGCTGGGGCTTTCTTT,CASSSQGAGAFF
TRBV5-4,TRBJ2-7,-,TRBD2,TGTGCCAGCAGCAAAGGACTAGCGGGAGACGGCGAGCAGTACTTC,CASSKGLAGDGEQYF
TRBV29-1,TRBJ1-5,-,-,TGCAGCGTAACTACCACCGGGACCCAGCATTTT,CSVTTTGTQHF
TRBV5-1,TRBJ2-3,-,-,TGCGCCAGCAGCTCTGAACTAGCTCCCTCCACAGATACGCAGTATTTT,CASSSELAPSTDTQYF
TRBV28,TRBJ2-7,once,TRBD2,TGTGCCAGCAGCGCCGGGGGGACGCGTATGAAGGAGCAGTACTTC,CASSAGGTRMKEQYF
TRBV5-1,TRBJ2-7,-,-,TGCGCCAGCAGCTTCGGGTTGTCCTACGAGCAGTACTTC,CASSFGLSYEQYF
TRBV7-9,TRBJ2-3,-,-,TGTGCCAGCAGCTTTGAGGGGGAACATACGCAGTATTTT,CASSFEGEHTQYF
TRBV9,TRBJ2-1,-,TRBD2,TGTGCCAGCAGCCTTGGACTAGCGGGAGTTGTTGAGCAGTTCTTC,CASSLGLAGVVEQFF
TRBV19,TRBJ1-5,-,TRBD1,TGTGCCAGTAGTATCAGGGGGAATCAGCCCCAGCATTTT,CASSIRGNQPQHF
TRBV4-3,TRBJ2-1,-,TRBD2,TGCGCCAGCAGCCAAGATTCGGGGGGGAATGAGCAGTTCTTC,CASSQDSGGNEQFF
TRBV19,TRBJ2-5,-,-,TGTGCCACGGACGGGGGTGGAGAGACCCAGTACTTC,CATDGGGETQYF
TRBV28,TRBJ1-6,-,TRBD1,TGTGCCAGCACCTATACGATTGGACAGGGTCATTCGCCCCTCCACTTT,CASTYTIGQGHSPLHF
TRBV7-9,TRBJ1-5,once,-,TGTGCCAGCAGCTTAGATGCAGGCTACAATCAGCCCCAGCATTTT,CASSLDAGYNQPQHF
TRBV28,TRBJ1-1,-,-,TGTGCTTCCAGGGGTGGGGTGAACACTGAAGCTTTCTTT,CASRGGVNTEAFF
TRBV19,TRBJ1-2,-,TRBD1,TGTGCCAGTACCCAATCTAGACAGGGCAACTATGGCTACACCTTC,CASTQSRQGNYGYTF
TRBV5-1,TRBJ2-5,-,-,TGCGCCAGCAGCCAACAAGGGACCATACCACGGGAGCAGTACTTC,CASSQQGTIPREQYF
TRBV19,TRBJ2-2,few,-,TGTGCCAGTAACAGGGTCCCCGGGGAGCTGTTTTTT,CASNRVPGELFF
TRBV4-3,TRBJ2-5,-,-,TGCGCCAGCAGCCACTCGGGGCCGGGGGTGGGAGAGACCCAGTACTTC,CASSHSGPGVGETQYF
TRBV11-2,TRBJ2-3,-,TRBD1,TGTGCCAGCAGCCGAGACAGGGGGCGTACAGATACGCAGTATTTT,CASSRDRGRTDTQYF
TRBV5-1,TRBJ2-2,-,TRBD1,TGCGCCAGCAGACAGGGGGCGTCGAACACCGGGGAGCTGTTTTTT,CASRQGASNTGELFF
TRBV10-3,TRBJ1-1,-,TRBD1,TGTGCCATCAGTGGTGGGACAGGGAATACTGAAGCTTTCTTT,CAISGGTGNTEAFF
TRBV7-2,TRBJ1-2,few,TRBD1,TGTGCCAGCAGTGCACAACCGGGACAGGTCTATGGCTACACCTTC,CASSAQPGQVYGYTF
TRBV5-4,TRBJ2-3,-,-,TGTGCCAGCAGCTATACAGGGTCAGCAGATACGCAGTATTTT,CASSYTGSADTQYF
TRBV7-6,TRBJ2-7,-,-,TGTGCCAGCAGCAGTCAACCGGGGGACAGCTACGAGCAGTACTTC,CASSSQPGDSYEQYF
TRBV19,TRBJ1-1,once,-,TGTGCCAGTCTCAATCTGGGGGGGCACACTGAAGCTTTCTTT,CASLNLGGHTEAFF
TRBV28,TRBJ1-2,-,-,TGTGCCAGCAGTTTAGGCCTGGGCTACACCTTC,CASSLGLGYTF
TRBV5-6,TRBJ2-3,-,TRBD2,TGTGCCAGCAGCTTGGGGCTAGCGGGGAATAAAATAGGGGCAGATACGCAGTATTTT,CASSLGLAGNKIGADTQYF
TRBV6-1,TRBJ1-5,-,-,TGTGCCAGCACAGGGAACAATCAGCTCCAGCATTTT,CASTGNNQLQHF
TRBV19,TRBJ2-1,-,TRBD1,TGTGCCAGTACCGGACAGGGGAACTACAATGAGCAGTTCTTC,CASTGQGNYNEQFF
TRBV11-1,TRBJ1-6,-,-,TGTGCCAGCAGCGAGAATTCACCCCTCCACTTT,CASSENSPLHF
TRBV10-3,TRBJ1-2,-,-,TGTGCCATTGAAAGCGGGGATTATGGCTACACCTTC,CAIESGDYGYTF
TRBV6-6,TRBJ2-5,-,TRBD1,TGTGCCAGCAGTTACCTAGGACAGGTTCAAGAGACCCAGTACTTC,CASSYLGQVQETQYF
TRBV5-1,TRBJ2-1,-,TRBD2,TGCGCCAGCAGCTACTCCCCGACTAGCGGCTACAATGAGCAGTTCTTC,CASSYSPTSGYNEQFF
TRBV7-2,TRBJ2-5,-,TRBD2,TGTGCCAGCAGCCTAGGGACTAGCAAGGAGACCCAGTACTTC,CASSLGTSKETQYF
TRBV6-5,TRBJ2-5,-,TRBD2,TGTGCCAGCAGACTGGGGACTAGCGGACAAGAGACCCAGTACTTC,CASRLGTSGQETQYF
TRBV30,TRBJ2-6,-,-,TGTGCCTGGGGGGGGAGCAGGACCTGGGCAGGAAGGTCTGGGGCCAACGTCCTGACTTTC,CAWGGSRTWAGRSGANVLTF
TRBV5-1,TRBJ2-7,-,-,TGCGCCAGCAGCACGCTGACTAGTTCCTACGAGCAGTACTTC,CASSTLTSSYEQYF
TRBV7-2,TRBJ2-3,few,TRBD2,TGTGCCAGCAGCTTTTCAACTAGCGTAGATACGCAGTATTTT,CASSFSTSVDTQYF
TRBV6-5,TRBJ2-2,-,-,TGTGCCAGCAGCGGTAGCCGAGGGGGCGGGGAGCTGTTTTTT,CASSGSRGGGELFF
TRBV19,TRBJ1-2,-,-,TGTGCCAGTATGAGTTCTAACTATGGCTACACCTTC,CASMSSNYGYTF
TRBV6-1,TRBJ1-2,-,-,TGTGCCAGCAGTGACAGGGGCTTTGGCTACACCTTC,CASSDRGFGYTF
TRBV7-2,TRBJ2-1,-,-,TGTGCCAGCAGCTTCCAGGACGGGGCCTACAATGAGCAGTTCTTC,CASSFQDGAYNEQFF
TRBV18,TRBJ2-7,-,TRBD1,TGTGCCAGCTCAAAACCGGGACAGGGCTCCGAGCAGTACTTC,CASSKPGQGSEQYF
TRBV7-9,TRBJ2-2,-,-,TGTGCCAGCAGCCGGACAGAGCATTGGACCGGGGAGCTGTTTTTT,CASSRTEHWTGELFF
TRBV4-2,TRBJ1-3,-,-,TGTGCCAGCAGCCCACGTATCGACGGGAGCTCTGGAAACACCATATATTTT,CASSPRIDGSSGNTIYF
TRBV6-5,TRBJ1-3,-,TRBD1,TGTGCCAGCAGTTACAGACAGGGTTGGTCTGGAAACACCATATATTTT,CASSYRQGWSGNTIYF
TRBV18,TRBJ1-5,-,-,TGTGCCAGCAACGGGAGAGATAGCAATCAGCCCCAGCATTTT,CASNGRDSNQPQHF